These 6 T cell receptor beta chains were sequenced from one sample in a study of shared clonotypes between healthy human individuals. Clones were sequenced by immunoSEQ multiplex PCR, and TCRdb holds only the in-frame ones, with some missing. Of 640,000 or so clones detected, 55% to 75% appear once; the ten largest clones hold approximately 1.8%. Sequencing was done on a sample of memory CD4+ T cells sorted from blood. The subset is: CD45RA-negative fraction. All receptors derive from a woman in her twenties or thirties in good health.

The rearrangement joins TRBV5-1 to TRBJ1-3; D is ambiguous. Per the germline V gene, CDR1 is SGHRS and CDR2 is YFSETQ. This CDR3 spans 15 amino acids. V gave up 0 bases and J gave up 3 bases, with 10 bases separating them. The CDR3 nucleotides are TGCGCCAGCAGCTTGGCGGCAGGTCTTGGAAACACCATATATTTT. Encoded protein: CASSLAAGLGNTIYF.

This clone came up a few times. For the CDR3, the DNA is TGTGCCAGCAGTATCCCAGGGTATAGTCAGCCCCAGCATTTT. Translating it yields CASSIPGYSQPQHF. The chain couples TRBV28 to TRBJ1-5; weak D call: TRBD1 (5 bases). The germline CDR1 and CDR2 sequences are MDHEN and SYDVKM. V lost 5 bases and J lost 6, with 14 bases in between. This CDR3 spans 14 amino acids.

This chain links TRBV2 with TRBJ1-2; D is ambiguous. V was trimmed by 4 bases and J by 3 bases, leaving 9 bases between them. The CDR3 is made up of 13 amino acids. Germline CDR1 and CDR2: SNHLY and FYNNEI. Written as DNA, the CDR3 is TGTGCCAGCAGTGCCCGGGGAGACTATGGCTACACCTTC. It yields the protein CASSARGDYGYTF.

The table lists this clone with a few counts. This rearrangement joins TRBV6-6 to TRBJ1-1; TRBD1 is a possible D gene (6 bases). The V and J ends lost 8 bases and 3 bases respectively, with 19 bases between them. This CDR3 has 15 amino acids. Germline assignment: CDR1 MNHNY and CDR2 SVGAGI (reference sequence). Here the CDR3 reads CASGTSRGVHTEAFF. DNA for the CDR3: TGTGCCAGCGGCACATCCAGGGGAGTACACACTGAAGCTTTCTTT.

This clone was seen a handful of times. This chain uses TRBV10-3 with TRBJ2-7, with 7 bases identical to TRBD2. The CDR3 spans 15 residues. CDR1 ENHRY and CDR2 SYGVKD come from the germline V gene. J lost 3 bases, V lost 6 bases, and 11 bases had no gene match. The CDR3 nucleotides read TGTGCCATCAGAGGGGCCGGGGGGTCCCTCTACGAGCAGTACTTC. Protein: CAIRGAGGSLYEQYF.

This clone was observed at least ten times. The J gene is TRBJ2-4, the V gene TRBV7-2, with 8 bases matching TRBD2. The CDR3 spans 16 residues. The V and J ends lost 5 bases and 6 bases, in that order; junction bases with no gene match: 12. Germline-derived CDR1 and CDR2 are SGHTA and FQGNSA. The CDR3 reads CASSPTRGGSGNIQYF. The DNA of the CDR3 is TGTGCCAGCAGCCCTACCCGGGGGGGAAGCGGAAACATTCAGTACTTC.